The clone carrying this TCR beta chain has only one observation. The antigen remains undetermined. RNA in amounts of roughly 0.5 to 1 ug was reverse transcribed with random hexamers. Across 54 Vbeta and 13 Jbeta, TCR beta CDR3 was amplified with immunoSEQ multiplex PCR. One entry per CDR3 protein, called by TCRdb with MiXCR from the immunoSEQ multiplex PCR reads. The table lists 150,000 or so distinct CDR3 sequences, roughly 95% of them singletons. The CDR3 length is 12 residues. In germline, CDR1 is DFQATT, CDR2 SNEGSKA (reference sequence). With 3 bases removed from V and 5 bases from J, the gap between germline ends came to 10 bases. The data derive from a study of CD8 T cells in Susac syndrome. Study details: Patients with Susac syndrome were therapy-naive, treated with corticosteroids, or treated with intravenous immunoglobulin alone when blood was collected.

General study findings and limits: That the number of individuals in its TCR sequencing and HLA analysis was relatively small was acknowledged by the study.

TEMRA cells were FACS-enriched, while CD8+ and CD4+ T cells were negatively isolated. This sequence originates from a human donor with Susac syndrome. Material for sequencing was CD4+ T cells from PBMCs. The V gene is TRBV20-1, the J gene TRBJ2-5; D assignment may be TRBD1 or TRBD2 (6 bases each). The DNA of the CDR3 is TGCAGTGCTAGTCGGGGGCGCGAGACCCAGTACTTC. This codes for CSASRGRETQYF.